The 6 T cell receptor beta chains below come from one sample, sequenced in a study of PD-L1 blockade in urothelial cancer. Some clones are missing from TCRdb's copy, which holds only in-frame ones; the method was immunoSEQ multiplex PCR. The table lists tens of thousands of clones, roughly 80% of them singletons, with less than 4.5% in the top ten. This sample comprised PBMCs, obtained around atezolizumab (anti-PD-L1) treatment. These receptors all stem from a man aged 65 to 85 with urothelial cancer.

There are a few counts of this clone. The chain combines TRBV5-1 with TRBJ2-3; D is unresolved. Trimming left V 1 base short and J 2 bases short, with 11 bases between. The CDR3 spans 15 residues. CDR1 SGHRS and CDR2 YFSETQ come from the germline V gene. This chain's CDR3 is CASSLNGGPTDTQYF. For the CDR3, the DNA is TGCGCCAGCAGCTTGAATGGCGGCCCCACAGATACGCAGTATTTT.

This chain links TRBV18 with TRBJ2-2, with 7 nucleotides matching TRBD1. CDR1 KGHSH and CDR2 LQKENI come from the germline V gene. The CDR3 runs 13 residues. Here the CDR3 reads CASGQPNTGELFF. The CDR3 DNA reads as TGTGCTTCGGGACAGCCGAACACCGGGGAGCTGTTTTTT.

This CDR3 reads CASSSLDRSSYEQYF. Written as DNA, the CDR3 is TGTGCCAGCAGCTCTCTGGACAGGTCCTCCTACGAGCAGTACTTC. The rearrangement links TRBV7-9 to TRBJ2-7; 7 nucleotides agree with TRBD1. This CDR3 has 15 amino acids. V gave up 4 bases and J gave up 0 bases; unmatched junction bases: 6. Germline V lookup: CDR1 SEHNR, CDR2 FQNEAQ (reference sequence).

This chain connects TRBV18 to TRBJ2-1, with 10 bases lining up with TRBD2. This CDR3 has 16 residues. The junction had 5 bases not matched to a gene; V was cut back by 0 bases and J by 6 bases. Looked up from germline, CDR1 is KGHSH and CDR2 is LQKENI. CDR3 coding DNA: TGTGCCAGCTCACCACCCGTACTAGCGGGATTCAATGAGCAGTTCTTC. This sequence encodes CASSPPVLAGFNEQFF.

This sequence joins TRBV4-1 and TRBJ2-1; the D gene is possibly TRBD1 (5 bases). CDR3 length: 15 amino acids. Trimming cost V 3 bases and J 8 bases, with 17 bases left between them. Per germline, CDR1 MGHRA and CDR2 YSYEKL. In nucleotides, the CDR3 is TGCGCCAGCAGCCACCCCGAGAAAGGGGTCTATGAGCAGTTCTTC. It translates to CASSHPEKGVYEQFF.

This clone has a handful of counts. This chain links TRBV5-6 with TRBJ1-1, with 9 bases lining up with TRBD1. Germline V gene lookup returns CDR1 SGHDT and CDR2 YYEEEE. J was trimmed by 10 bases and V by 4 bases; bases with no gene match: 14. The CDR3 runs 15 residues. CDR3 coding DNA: TGTGCCAGCAGCCCAGGACAGGGGCGCGCCCGAGGAGCTTTCTTT. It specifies CASSPGQGRARGAFF.